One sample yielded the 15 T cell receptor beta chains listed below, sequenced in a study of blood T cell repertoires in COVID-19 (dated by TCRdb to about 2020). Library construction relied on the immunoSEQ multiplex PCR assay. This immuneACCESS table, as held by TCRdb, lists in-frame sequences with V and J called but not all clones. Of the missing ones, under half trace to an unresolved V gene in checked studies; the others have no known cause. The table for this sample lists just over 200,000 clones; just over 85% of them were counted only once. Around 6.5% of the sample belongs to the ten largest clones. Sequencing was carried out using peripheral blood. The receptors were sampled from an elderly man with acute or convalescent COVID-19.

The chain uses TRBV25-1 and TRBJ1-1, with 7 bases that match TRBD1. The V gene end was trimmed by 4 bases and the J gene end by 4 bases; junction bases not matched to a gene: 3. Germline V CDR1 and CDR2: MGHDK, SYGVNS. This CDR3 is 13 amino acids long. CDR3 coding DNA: TGTGCCAGCAGTGGAGGGACAGTCACTGAAGCTTTCTTT. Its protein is CASSGGTVTEAFF.

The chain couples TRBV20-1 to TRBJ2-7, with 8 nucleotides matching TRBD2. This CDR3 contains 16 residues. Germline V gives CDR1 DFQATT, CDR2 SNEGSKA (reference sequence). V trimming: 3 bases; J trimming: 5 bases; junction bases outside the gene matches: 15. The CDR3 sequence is CSASLRSGGRLHEQYF. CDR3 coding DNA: TGCAGTGCTAGTTTGCGGTCGGGGGGGCGCCTTCACGAGCAGTACTTC.

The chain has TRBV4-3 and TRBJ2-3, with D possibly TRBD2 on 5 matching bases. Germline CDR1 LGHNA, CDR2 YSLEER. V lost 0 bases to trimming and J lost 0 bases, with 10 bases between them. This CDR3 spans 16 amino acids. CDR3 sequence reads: CASSQEAWTSTDTQYF. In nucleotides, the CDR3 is TGCGCCAGCAGCCAAGAGGCATGGACTAGCACAGATACGCAGTATTTT.

CDR3 coding DNA: TGTGCCAGTAGACAGGGAGGCAATCAGCCCCAGCATTTT. It specifies CASRQGGNQPQHF. The chain employs TRBV19 and TRBJ1-5; possible D gene TRBD1, 6 bases. This CDR3 contains 13 residues. Germline CDR1 is LNHDA and CDR2 is SQIVND (reference sequence). Deletions cut 6 bases from V and 2 bases from J, with 8 bases between.

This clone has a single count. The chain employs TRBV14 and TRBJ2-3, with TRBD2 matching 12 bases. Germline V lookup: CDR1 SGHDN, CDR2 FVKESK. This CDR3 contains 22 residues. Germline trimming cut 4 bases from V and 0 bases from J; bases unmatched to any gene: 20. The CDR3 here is CASSPRRGTSGFPQASTDTQYF. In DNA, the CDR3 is TGTGCCAGCAGCCCGAGGAGGGGGACTAGCGGGTTCCCCCAAGCTAGCACAGATACGCAGTATTTT.

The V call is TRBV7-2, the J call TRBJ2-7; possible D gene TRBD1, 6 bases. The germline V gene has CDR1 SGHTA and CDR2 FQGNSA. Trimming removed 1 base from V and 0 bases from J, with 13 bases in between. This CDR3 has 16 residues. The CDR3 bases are TGTGCCAGCAGCTTAGGATCAGGGGTGAGCTCCTACGAGCAGTACTTC. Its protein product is CASSLGSGVSSYEQYF.

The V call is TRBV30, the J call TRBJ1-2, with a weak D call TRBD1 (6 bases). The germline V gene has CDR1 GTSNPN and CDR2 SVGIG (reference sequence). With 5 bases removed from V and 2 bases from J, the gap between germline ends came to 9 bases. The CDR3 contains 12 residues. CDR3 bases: TGTGCCTGGGGTACAGGGAACTATGGCTACACCTTC. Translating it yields CAWGTGNYGYTF.

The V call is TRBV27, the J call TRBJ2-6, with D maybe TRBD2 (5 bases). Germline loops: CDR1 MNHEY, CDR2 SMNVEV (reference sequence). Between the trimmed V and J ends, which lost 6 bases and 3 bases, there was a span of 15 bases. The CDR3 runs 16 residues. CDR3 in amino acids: CASSNHLGGGANVLTF. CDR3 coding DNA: TGTGCCAGCAGCAATCACTTAGGAGGTGGGGCCAACGTCCTGACTTTC.

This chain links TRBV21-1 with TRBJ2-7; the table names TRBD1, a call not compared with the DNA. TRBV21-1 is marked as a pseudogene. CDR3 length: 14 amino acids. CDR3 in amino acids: CASSKEELWGRQYV. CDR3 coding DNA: TGTGCCAGCAGCAAAGAGGAGCTTTGGGGGCGGCAGTACGTC.

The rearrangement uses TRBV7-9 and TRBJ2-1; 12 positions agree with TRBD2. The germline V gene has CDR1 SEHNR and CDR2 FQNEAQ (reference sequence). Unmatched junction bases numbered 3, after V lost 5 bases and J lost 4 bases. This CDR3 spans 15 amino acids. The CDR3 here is CASSHGLAGYNEQFF. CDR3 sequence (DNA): TGTGCCAGCAGCCACGGACTAGCGGGGTACAATGAGCAGTTCTTC. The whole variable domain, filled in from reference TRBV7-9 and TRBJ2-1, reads DTGVSQNPRHKITKRGQNVTFRCDPISEHNRLYWYRQTLGQGPEFLTYFQNEAQLEKSRLLSDRFSAERPKGSFSTLEIQRTEQGDSAMYLCASSHGLAGYNEQFFGPGTRLTVL.

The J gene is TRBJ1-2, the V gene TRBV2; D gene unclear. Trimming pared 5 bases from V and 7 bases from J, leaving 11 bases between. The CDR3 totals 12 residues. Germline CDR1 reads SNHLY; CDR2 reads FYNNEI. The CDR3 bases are TGTGCCAGCAGTATGATTTCGGGTGGCTACACCTTC. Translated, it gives CASSMISGGYTF.

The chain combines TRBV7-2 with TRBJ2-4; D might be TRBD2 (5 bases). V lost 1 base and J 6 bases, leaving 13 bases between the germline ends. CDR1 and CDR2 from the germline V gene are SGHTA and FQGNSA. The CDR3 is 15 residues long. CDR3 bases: TGTGCCAGCAGCTTAGGGAGAGGACTCTTAAACATTCAGTACTTC. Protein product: CASSLGRGLLNIQYF.

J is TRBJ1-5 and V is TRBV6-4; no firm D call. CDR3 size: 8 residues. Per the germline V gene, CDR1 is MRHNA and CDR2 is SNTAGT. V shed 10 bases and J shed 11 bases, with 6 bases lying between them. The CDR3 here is CATPAQHF. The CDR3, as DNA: TGTGCCACCCCGGCCCAGCATTTT.

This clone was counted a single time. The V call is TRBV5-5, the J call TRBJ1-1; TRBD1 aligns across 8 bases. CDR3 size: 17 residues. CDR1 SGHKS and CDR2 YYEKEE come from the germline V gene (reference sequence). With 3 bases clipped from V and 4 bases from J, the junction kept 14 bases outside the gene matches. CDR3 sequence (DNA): TGTGCCAGCAGCTCCGGGACAGGAGTTGGCGCGGGCACTGAAGCTTTCTTT. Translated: CASSSGTGVGAGTEAFF.

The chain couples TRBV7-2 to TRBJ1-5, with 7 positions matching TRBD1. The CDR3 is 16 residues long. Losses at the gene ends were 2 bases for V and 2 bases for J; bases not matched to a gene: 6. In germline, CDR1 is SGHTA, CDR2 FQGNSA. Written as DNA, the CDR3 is TGTGCCAGCAGCTTAACGACAGGGATCGGCAATCAGCCCCAGCATTTT. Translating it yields CASSLTTGIGNQPQHF.